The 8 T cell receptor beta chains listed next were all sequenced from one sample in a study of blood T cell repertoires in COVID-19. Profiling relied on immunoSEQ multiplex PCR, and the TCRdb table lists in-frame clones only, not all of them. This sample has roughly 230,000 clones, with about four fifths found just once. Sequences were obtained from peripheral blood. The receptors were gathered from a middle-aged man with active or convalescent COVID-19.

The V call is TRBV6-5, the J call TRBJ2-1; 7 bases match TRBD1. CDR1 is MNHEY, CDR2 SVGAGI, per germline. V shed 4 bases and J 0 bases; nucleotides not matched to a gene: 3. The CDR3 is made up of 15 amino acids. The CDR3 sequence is CASSSTGSSYNEQFF. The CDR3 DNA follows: TGTGCCAGCAGTTCGACAGGGAGCTCCTACAATGAGCAGTTCTTC.

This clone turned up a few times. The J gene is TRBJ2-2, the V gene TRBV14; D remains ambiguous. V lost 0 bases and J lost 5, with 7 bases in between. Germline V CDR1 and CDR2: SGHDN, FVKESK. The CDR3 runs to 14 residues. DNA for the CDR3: TGTGCCAGCAGCCAAGAGATGGCTACCGGGGAGCTGTTTTTT. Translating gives CASSQEMATGELFF.

DNA of the CDR3: TGCAGTGCCAGTCGGGGGAACACTGAAGCTTTCTTT. The encoded protein is CSASRGNTEAFF. The genes are TRBV20-1 and TRBJ1-1; D is undetermined. The germline CDR1 and CDR2 sequences are DFQATT and SNEGSKA (reference sequence). Trimming removed 6 bases from V and 1 base from J, with 9 bases in between. CDR3 length equals 12 residues.

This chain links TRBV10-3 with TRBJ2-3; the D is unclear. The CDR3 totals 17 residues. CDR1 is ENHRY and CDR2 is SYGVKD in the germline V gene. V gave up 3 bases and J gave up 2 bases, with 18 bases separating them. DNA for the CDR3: TGTGCCATCAGTGACCCGAATGTCCGGAGTCCCACAGATACGCAGTATTTT. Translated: CAISDPNVRSPTDTQYF.

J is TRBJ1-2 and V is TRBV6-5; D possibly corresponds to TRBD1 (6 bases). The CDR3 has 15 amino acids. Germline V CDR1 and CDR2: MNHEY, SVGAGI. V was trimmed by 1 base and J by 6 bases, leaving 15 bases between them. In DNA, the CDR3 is TGTGCCAGCAGTTACTATTTCCGGGGGGCTGATGGCTACACCTTC. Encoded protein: CASSYYFRGADGYTF.

CDR3 region: CASTLAGASTDTQYF. In nucleotides, the CDR3 is TGTGCCAGCACCCTAGCGGGGGCTAGCACAGATACGCAGTATTTT. This rearrangement joins TRBV4-2 to TRBJ2-3; 10 bases map to TRBD2. The CDR3 loop spans 15 amino acids. From germline, CDR1 is LGHNA and CDR2 YNFKEQ. J was trimmed by 0 bases and V by 7 bases; bases with no gene match: 4.

The CDR3 coding sequence is TGTGCCAGCCGGTCGGGAATTCTGAACACCGGGGAGCTGTTTTTT. This gives the protein CASRSGILNTGELFF. This chain links TRBV25-1 with TRBJ2-2; D might be TRBD2 (5 bases). The CDR3 is made up of 15 amino acids. V lost 8 bases and J lost 1, with 14 bases in between. The germline V gene has CDR1 MGHDK and CDR2 SYGVNS.

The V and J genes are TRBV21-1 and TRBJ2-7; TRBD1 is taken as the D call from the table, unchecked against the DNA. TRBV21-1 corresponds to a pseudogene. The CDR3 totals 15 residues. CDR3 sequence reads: CASSHGGGQGDEQYF. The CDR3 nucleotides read TGTGCCAGCAGCCATGGGGGGGGACAGGGAGACGAGCAGTACTTC.